Sequencing of this TCR beta chain was carried out in a study of blood T cell repertoires in COVID-19. The germline gives CDR1 PRHDT, CDR2 FYEKMQ (reference sequence). The CDR3 loop spans 13 amino acids. V was clipped by 3 bases and J by 7 bases, with 10 bases between them. The assay was immunoSEQ multiplex PCR, and TCRdb's table has in-frame clones only and misses some. Among over 150,000 clones listed, around 94% were seen once. Sequencing input: peripheral blood. This clonotype was obtained from a man aged 30 to 39 with COVID-19, enrolled during active disease. The rearrangement uses TRBV13 and TRBJ1-5; a weak D match, TRBD1 (5 bases). CDR3 sequence reads: CASSFQGRQPQHF. The DNA for the CDR3 is TGTGCCAGCAGCTTCCAGGGTAGGCAGCCCCAGCATTTT.